This T cell receptor beta chain stems from a study of CD8 T cells in ankylosing spondylitis. The study's findings and limits: In ankylosing spondylitis patients, matched synovial fluid reportedly showed significant enrichment of disease-linked clones. As for the disease-linked clones, they showed a CD8+ phenotype and occurred at relatively low frequencies in peripheral blood. In reactive arthritis synovial fluid and blood, some motif variants had been reported before. Ankylosing spondylitis blood seemed to carry a telltale TCR beta motif made of about 8 highly homologous variants.

In the case of this clonotype: Its antigen is still unknown.

Trimming took off 5 bases at V and 5 bases at J, with 10 bases between the two ends. The CDR3 covers 13 residues. CDR1 and CDR2 (germline): SGHTA, FQGNSA. TCRdb re-analysed the 5' RACE reads in MiXCR, keeping a single row per CDR3 protein. The sample carries approximately 260,000 distinct CDR3 sequences, around 7.8% recorded once. This rearrangement joins TRBV7-2 to TRBJ2-1; a weak D match, TRBD1 (6 bases). This sequence was found in a male donor with ankylosing spondylitis or in good health (not recorded which). Sequencing input: blood, either unsorted or a sorted T cell fraction (not recorded which). The CDR3 here is CASSQGTNNEQFF. DNA of the CDR3: TGTGCCAGCAGCCAGGGGACCAACAATGAGCAGTTCTTC. The full variable domain, with the rest looked up from reference TRBV7-2 and TRBJ2-1, is GAGVSQSPSNKVTEKGKDVELRCDPISGHTALYWYRQSLGQGLEFLIYFQGNSAPDKSGLPSDRFSAERTGGSVSTLTIQRTQQEDSAVYLCASSQGTNNEQFFGPGTRLTVL.